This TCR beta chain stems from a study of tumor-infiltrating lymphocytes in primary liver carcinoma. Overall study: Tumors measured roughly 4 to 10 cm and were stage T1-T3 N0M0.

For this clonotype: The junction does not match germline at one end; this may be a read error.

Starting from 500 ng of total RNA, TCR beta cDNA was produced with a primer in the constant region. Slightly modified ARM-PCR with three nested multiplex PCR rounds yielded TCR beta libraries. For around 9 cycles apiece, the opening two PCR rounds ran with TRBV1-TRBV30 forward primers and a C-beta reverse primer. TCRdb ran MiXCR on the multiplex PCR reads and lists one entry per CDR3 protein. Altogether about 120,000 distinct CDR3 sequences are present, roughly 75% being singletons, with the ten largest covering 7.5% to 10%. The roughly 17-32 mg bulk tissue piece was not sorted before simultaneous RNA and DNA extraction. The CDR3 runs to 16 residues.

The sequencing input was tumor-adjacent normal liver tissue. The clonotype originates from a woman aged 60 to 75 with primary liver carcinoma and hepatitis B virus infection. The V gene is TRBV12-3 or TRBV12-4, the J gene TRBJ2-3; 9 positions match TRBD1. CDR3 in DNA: TGTGCCAGCAGTCCGGGACAGGGAGCCCTCATAGATACGCAGTATTTC. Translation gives CASSPGQGALIDTQYF.